The T cell receptor (beta chain) under discussion was sequenced for a study of T cell repertoires in cytomegalovirus infection. The overall study: Recently described HLA-C-restricted plus well-studied HLA-B-restricted CMV epitopes were used. Public TCR beta signatures provided an indication of both CMV infection and a matching HLA type. Study-level results: In two of eight donors, the top clonotype was HLA-C-restricted CMV-specific. Pooled public TCR beta family frequency picked out CMV carriers with the relevant HLA.

Details on this clonotype: The target antigen is unknown.

TCRdb fed the reads into MiXCR, producing one record per CDR3 protein. The sample lists around 800,000 distinct CDR3 sequences; around a third were seen once. CDR1 and CDR2 (germline): LNHNV, YYDKDF (reference sequence). This CDR3 has 15 amino acids. V gave up 6 bases and J gave up 7 bases; unmatched junction bases: 6. This sequence was found in a human donor in good health (CMV status not recorded). Some clones in this sample may be carry-over from other donors' samples. The gene calls are TRBV15 and TRBJ2-1, with 13 positions matching TRBD2. The specimen comprised cultured CD8+ T cells from PBMCs, sampled from culture after CMV antigen stimulation. CDR3 sequence (DNA): TGTGCCACCAGTGCTACTAGCGGGGGGGCTAATGAGCAGTTCTTC. Translating it yields CATSATSGGANEQFF. The variable domain in full, completed from reference TRBV15 and TRBJ2-1, reads DAMVIQNPRYQVTQFGKPVTLSCSQTLNHNVMYWYQQKSSQAPKLLFHYYDKDFNNEADTPDNFQSRRPNTSFCFLDIRSPGLGDTAMYLCATSATSGGANEQFFGPGTRLTVL.